Listed below are T cell receptor beta chains from one sample, sequenced in a study of identical twins' blood T cells. Each CDR3 protein is one row after TCRdb ran MiXCR on the 5' RACE reads. The sample lists 300,000 to 450,000 distinct CDR3 sequences, under 30% occurring once. Sequences were obtained from PBMCs. All receptors derive from a woman aged 18-55 years in good health. Both conserved end residues are part of each CDR3. The order of the fields is D gene, clone size, J gene, V gene, CDR3 protein, CDR3 DNA. The D gene is left open where the match is weak. Clone size is shown for a subset of rows, as once, few, many or a class of expanded clone.

d_call: NA; clone_size: NA; j_call: TRBJ1-1; v_call: TRBV5-1; cdr3_aa: CASSLGDRYTEAFF; cdr3_nt: TGCGCCAGCAGCTTGGGAGACAGGTATACTGAAGCTTTCTTT
d_call: NA; clone_size: NA; j_call: TRBJ2-5; v_call: TRBV12-3/TRBV12-4; cdr3_aa: CASKKGTFQETQYF; cdr3_nt: TGTGCCAGCAAGAAGGGGACATTCCAAGAGACCCAGTACTTC
d_call: NA; clone_size: NA; j_call: TRBJ2-3; v_call: TRBV11-2; cdr3_aa: CASSPGAISGIADTQYF; cdr3_nt: TGTGCCAGCAGCCCGGGAGCGATCTCCGGGATAGCAGATACGCAGTATTTT
d_call: NA; clone_size: NA; j_call: TRBJ1-6; v_call: TRBV20-1; cdr3_aa: CSARETVGNSPLHF; cdr3_nt: TGCAGTGCTAGAGAGACAGTAGGGAATTCACCCCTCCACTTT
d_call: NA; clone_size: few; j_call: TRBJ1-1; v_call: TRBV29-1; cdr3_aa: CSAAEALTEAFF; cdr3_nt: TGCAGCGCGGCGGAGGCCCTAACAGAAGCTTTCTTT
d_call: NA; clone_size: many; j_call: TRBJ2-7; v_call: TRBV12-5; cdr3_aa: CASDPGQASNEQYF; cdr3_nt: TGTGCTAGTGATCCGGGACAAGCTAGTAACGAGCAGTACTTC
d_call: NA; clone_size: NA; j_call: TRBJ1-3; v_call: TRBV4-2; cdr3_aa: CASSQGRGSGNTIYF; cdr3_nt: TGTGCCAGCAGCCAAGGACGCGGGTCTGGAAACACCATATATTTT
d_call: TRBD1; clone_size: NA; j_call: TRBJ1-2; v_call: TRBV20-1; cdr3_aa: CSARAGQLDYGYTF; cdr3_nt: TGCAGTGCTAGAGCGGGACAGCTTGACTATGGCTACACCTTC
d_call: NA; clone_size: NA; j_call: TRBJ1-1; v_call: TRBV5-6; cdr3_aa: CASSLYASTEAFF; cdr3_nt: TGTGCCAGCAGCTTGTACGCCTCCACTGAAGCTTTCTTT
d_call: NA; clone_size: NA; j_call: TRBJ2-3; v_call: TRBV6-1; cdr3_aa: CASSEFGLVGLRITDTQYF; cdr3_nt: TGTGCCAGCAGTGAATTTGGCCTGGTCGGCCTTAGGATCACAGATACGCAGTATTTT
d_call: NA; clone_size: NA; j_call: TRBJ1-1; v_call: TRBV9; cdr3_aa: CASSVVLGAAEAFF; cdr3_nt: TGTGCCAGCAGCGTAGTTCTGGGGGCTGCTGAAGCTTTCTTT
d_call: NA; clone_size: NA; j_call: TRBJ2-7; v_call: TRBV10-3; cdr3_aa: CAISESMAGFHEQYF; cdr3_nt: TGTGCCATCAGTGAGTCAATGGCGGGGTTCCACGAGCAGTACTTC
d_call: NA; clone_size: NA; j_call: TRBJ1-2; v_call: TRBV6-1; cdr3_aa: CATTSGHPKKAYGYTF; cdr3_nt: TGTGCCACCACCTCCGGACACCCTAAGAAGGCCTATGGCTACACCTTC
d_call: NA; clone_size: NA; j_call: TRBJ1-4; v_call: TRBV7-8; cdr3_aa: CASSGPGSLFF; cdr3_nt: TGTGCCAGCAGCGGACCGGGTTCCCTGTTTTTT
d_call: TRBD1; clone_size: few; j_call: TRBJ1-5; v_call: TRBV19; cdr3_aa: CASSDPTGLGNQPQHF; cdr3_nt: TGTGCCAGTAGTGACCCGACAGGGTTAGGCAATCAGCCCCAGCATTTT
d_call: TRBD1; clone_size: few; j_call: TRBJ1-1; v_call: TRBV7-6; cdr3_aa: CASSSPGQGAGEAFF; cdr3_nt: TGTGCCAGCAGCTCCCCGGGACAGGGGGCTGGTGAAGCTTTCTTT
d_call: NA; clone_size: few; j_call: TRBJ2-1; v_call: TRBV5-4; cdr3_aa: CASSLESLYNEQFF; cdr3_nt: TGTGCCAGCAGCTTGGAGTCCCTCTACAATGAGCAGTTCTTC
d_call: NA; clone_size: NA; j_call: TRBJ1-4; v_call: TRBV9; cdr3_aa: CASSPGNRGEKLFF; cdr3_nt: TGTGCCAGCAGCCCGGGCAACCGGGGTGAAAAACTGTTTTTT
d_call: TRBD1; clone_size: NA; j_call: TRBJ1-4; v_call: TRBV2; cdr3_aa: CASSEETGQGATNEKLFF; cdr3_nt: TGTGCCAGCAGTGAAGAAACGGGACAGGGGGCAACTAATGAAAAACTGTTTTTT
d_call: NA; clone_size: NA; j_call: TRBJ2-7; v_call: TRBV20-1; cdr3_aa: CSARPRTGLSYEQYF; cdr3_nt: TGCAGTGCCAGGCCCCGGACTGGACTCTCCTACGAGCAGTACTTC
d_call: TRBD1; clone_size: many; j_call: TRBJ2-1; v_call: TRBV27; cdr3_aa: CASSSLFDRDDEQFF; cdr3_nt: TGTGCCAGCAGTTCCCTATTCGACAGGGACGATGAGCAGTTCTTC
d_call: NA; clone_size: few; j_call: TRBJ1-3; v_call: TRBV11-3; cdr3_aa: CASSLESYGSSGNTIYF; cdr3_nt: TGTGCCAGCAGCTTAGAGAGTTACGGGAGCTCTGGAAACACCATATATTTT
d_call: NA; clone_size: NA; j_call: TRBJ2-7; v_call: TRBV7-8; cdr3_aa: CASSFLPGLIYEQYF; cdr3_nt: TGTGCCAGCAGCTTCCTCCCAGGGTTGATCTACGAGCAGTACTTC
d_call: TRBD1; clone_size: few; j_call: TRBJ2-3; v_call: TRBV20-1; cdr3_aa: CSAREGQRSPDTQYF; cdr3_nt: TGCAGTGCTAGAGAGGGACAGCGGAGCCCAGATACGCAGTATTTT
d_call: NA; clone_size: NA; j_call: TRBJ1-2; v_call: TRBV29-1; cdr3_aa: CSVDRGKGGYTF; cdr3_nt: TGCAGCGTTGATAGGGGGAAAGGTGGCTACACCTTC
d_call: NA; clone_size: NA; j_call: TRBJ2-7; v_call: TRBV7-9; cdr3_aa: CASSFGDRIYEQYF; cdr3_nt: TGTGCCAGCAGCTTCGGAGACAGAATCTACGAGCAGTACTTC
d_call: NA; clone_size: many; j_call: TRBJ1-1; v_call: TRBV15; cdr3_aa: CATSVGTGRVKRTEAFF; cdr3_nt: TGTGCCACCAGCGTCGGGACCGGGCGAGTCAAGAGAACTGAAGCTTTCTTT